The clone carrying this T cell receptor beta chain occurred a few times. What it binds is not known. TCRdb analysed the 5' RACE reads with MiXCR anew, one entry per CDR3 protein. The repertoire holds around 960,000 distinct CDR3 sequences, with 10% to 15% as singletons. The data derive from a study of identical twins. Study findings and constraints: Excess twin sharing in beta out-of-frame sequences was weaker.

The CDR3 runs to 15 residues. Germline CDR1 and CDR2: ENHRY and SYGVKD. With 7 bases clipped from V and 10 bases from J, the junction kept 12 bases outside the gene matches. These data were also reused for a study on yellow fever vaccine responses in identical twins.

This sequence originates from a woman aged 18-35 years in good health. The V gene is TRBV10-3, the J gene TRBJ2-1, with TRBD1 identical over 11 bases. The specimen was PBMCs. In DNA form, the CDR3 reads TGTGCCATCACCGAGGGGACAGGGGGACAGGTGGAGCAGTTCTTC. Translation: CAITEGTGGQVEQFF.